These T cell receptor beta chains were read from a single sample in a study of T cell responses to AZD1222 COVID-19 vaccine. Using immunoSEQ multiplex PCR, the repertoire was profiled, and TCRdb retains in-frame clones only, with some absent. The table lists 150,000 to 200,000 clones, about 92% of them singletons, with 1% to 1.5% in the top ten. Sequenced material: peripheral blood, taken on day 0 of AZD1222 vaccination. These receptors were taken from an adult in good health. Both conserved end residues are part of each CDR3. D genes are given only for firm matches. Not every row has a clone size; where given, it reads once, few, many or a size class.

abundance: .
v_gene: TRBV11-2
j_gene: TRBJ1-1
d_gene: .
CDR3aa: CASSLVRGEAFF
CDR3nt: TGTGCCAGCAGCTTGGTTAGGGGAGAAGCTTTCTTT

abundance: .
v_gene: TRBV4-3
j_gene: TRBJ2-7
d_gene: .
CDR3aa: CASSQAEGGGTYEQYF
CDR3nt: TGCGCCAGCAGCCAAGCGGAGGGAGGGGGGACCTACGAGCAGTACTTC

abundance: .
v_gene: TRBV20-1
j_gene: TRBJ1-4
d_gene: .
CDR3aa: CSARDRGDLFF
CDR3nt: TGCAGTGCTAGAGATCGCGGTGACCTGTTTTTT

abundance: .
v_gene: TRBV18
j_gene: TRBJ1-5
d_gene: .
CDR3aa: CASSRQTGRNQPQHF
CDR3nt: TGTGCCAGCTCACGGCAAACTGGACGCAATCAGCCCCAGCATTTT

abundance: once
v_gene: TRBV11-2
j_gene: TRBJ1-2
d_gene: .
CDR3aa: CASSLGRRNFDYGYTF
CDR3nt: TGTGCCAGCAGCTTAGGTCGCCGTAACTTCGACTATGGCTACACCTTC

abundance: .
v_gene: TRBV29-1
j_gene: TRBJ1-1
d_gene: .
CDR3aa: CSVRGANTEAFF
CDR3nt: TGCAGCGTTAGGGGGGCGAACACTGAAGCTTTCTTT

abundance: .
v_gene: TRBV4-2
j_gene: TRBJ1-2
d_gene: TRBD1
CDR3aa: CASSQLTGNYGYTF
CDR3nt: TGTGCCAGCAGCCAATTGACAGGGAACTATGGCTACACCTTC

abundance: .
v_gene: TRBV6-5
j_gene: TRBJ1-2
d_gene: TRBD1
CDR3aa: CASSLRDSYGYTF
CDR3nt: TGTGCCAGCAGTCTCCGGGACAGTTATGGCTACACCTTC

abundance: .
v_gene: TRBV15
j_gene: TRBJ1-5
d_gene: .
CDR3aa: CATSRDQRGINQPQHF
CDR3nt: TGTGCCACCAGCAGAGATCAGAGGGGTATCAATCAGCCCCAGCATTTT

abundance: once
v_gene: TRBV4-3
j_gene: TRBJ2-7
d_gene: TRBD1
CDR3aa: CASSIGTGAYYEQYF
CDR3nt: TGCGCCAGCAGCATCGGGACAGGGGCGTACTACGAGCAGTACTTC

abundance: .
v_gene: TRBV3-1/TRBV3-2
j_gene: TRBJ1-1
d_gene: .
CDR3aa: CASSQSSSGNTEAFF
CDR3nt: TGTGCCAGCAGCCAATCGTCCTCTGGGAACACTGAAGCTTTCTTT

abundance: .
v_gene: TRBV29-1
j_gene: TRBJ1-2
d_gene: TRBD1
CDR3aa: CSASKARTGLFDGYTF
CDR3nt: TGCAGCGCGTCAAAAGCGCGGACAGGGTTGTTCGATGGCTACACCTTC

abundance: .
v_gene: TRBV19
j_gene: TRBJ2-3
d_gene: TRBD1
CDR3aa: CASSSPTGVQLTDTQYF
CDR3nt: TGTGCCAGTAGTAGCCCGACAGGGGTCCAACTCACAGATACGCAGTATTTT

abundance: .
v_gene: TRBV12-3/TRBV12-4
j_gene: TRBJ1-1
d_gene: .
CDR3aa: CASSFNTEAFF
CDR3nt: TGTGCCAGCAGTTTTAACACTGAAGCTTTCTTT

abundance: .
v_gene: TRBV28
j_gene: TRBJ2-5
d_gene: .
CDR3aa: CASSLEETQYF
CDR3nt: TGTGCCAGCAGCCTAGAGGAGACCCAGTACTTC

abundance: .
v_gene: TRBV7-2
j_gene: TRBJ2-7
d_gene: .
CDR3aa: CAVQSYTYEQYF
CDR3nt: TGTGCGGTACAAAGTTACACCTACGAGCAGTACTTC

abundance: once
v_gene: TRBV2
j_gene: TRBJ1-4
d_gene: .
CDR3aa: CASRAGGGREKLFF
CDR3nt: TGTGCCAGCAGAGCCGGGGGGGGCCGGGAAAAACTGTTTTTT

abundance: .
v_gene: TRBV29-1
j_gene: TRBJ1-1
d_gene: .
CDR3aa: CSVLSMNTEAFF
CDR3nt: TGCAGCGTTTTGAGTATGAACACTGAAGCTTTCTTT

abundance: .
v_gene: TRBV24-1
j_gene: TRBJ2-1
d_gene: TRBD2
CDR3aa: CATNGLAGEGPFF
CDR3nt: TGTGCCACCAATGGACTAGCGGGGGAAGGGCCGTTCTTC

abundance: .
v_gene: TRBV10-3
j_gene: TRBJ1-5
d_gene: .
CDR3aa: CATRDGTSNQPQHF
CDR3nt: TGTGCCACTAGGGACGGTACGAGCAATCAGCCCCAGCATTTT

abundance: .
v_gene: TRBV5-6
j_gene: TRBJ2-5
d_gene: .
CDR3aa: CASSSIRTEFQETQYF
CDR3nt: TGTGCCAGCAGCTCGATTAGGACTGAGTTCCAAGAGACCCAGTACTTC

abundance: .
v_gene: TRBV4-1
j_gene: TRBJ1-2
d_gene: .
CDR3aa: CASSQTPGYYGYTF
CDR3nt: TGCGCCAGCAGCCAAACACCGGGCTACTATGGCTACACCTTC

abundance: .
v_gene: TRBV2
j_gene: TRBJ1-4
d_gene: .
CDR3aa: CASSEGGETNEKLFF
CDR3nt: TGTGCCAGCAGTGAAGGGGGCGAGACTAATGAAAAACTGTTTTTT

abundance: .
v_gene: TRBV5-5
j_gene: TRBJ1-4
d_gene: .
CDR3aa: CASSIGQRTTNEKLFF
CDR3nt: TGTGCCAGCAGCATAGGACAGAGAACAACTAATGAAAAACTGTTTTTT

abundance: .
v_gene: TRBV1
j_gene: TRBJ1-4
d_gene: .
CDR3aa: CTILWDAGKLF
CDR3nt: TGCACCATCCTTTGGGACGCCGGGAAGCTTTTT

abundance: .
v_gene: TRBV20-1
j_gene: TRBJ1-4
d_gene: .
CDR3aa: CSASLGGDEKLFF
CDR3nt: TGCAGTGCTAGTCTCGGGGGTGATGAAAAACTGTTTTTT

abundance: .
v_gene: TRBV2
j_gene: TRBJ1-2
d_gene: TRBD1
CDR3aa: CASSPTGAGYTF
CDR3nt: TGTGCCAGCAGTCCGACAGGGGCAGGCTACACCTTC

abundance: .
v_gene: TRBV3-1/TRBV3-2
j_gene: TRBJ2-1
d_gene: .
CDR3aa: CASSQAGGDGEQFF
CDR3nt: TGTGCCAGCAGCCAAGCCGGAGGGGATGGTGAGCAGTTCTTC